These 26 T cell receptor beta chains originate from one sample sequenced in a study of T cell responses to AZD1222 COVID-19 vaccine. Profiled with immunoSEQ multiplex PCR; TCRdb holds only in-frame clones, not every one. The sample comprises 100,000 to 150,000 clones, roughly 92% of which are singletons, and 0.9% to 1.4% rests with the top ten. Sample: peripheral blood, taken 28 days after the second AZD1222 dose. The origin of the receptors is an adult who received the AZD1222 COVID-19 vaccine.

CDR3 sequence: CASSSHGAANTGELFF. The CDR3 nucleotides are TGTGCCAGCAGTTCCCATGGAGCCGCGAACACCGGGGAGCTGTTTTTT. The chain has TRBV6-2 or TRBV6-3 and TRBJ2-2, with D uncertain. Trimming shortened V by 4 bases and J by 0 bases, and 12 bases separated the two germline ends. Germline V lookup: CDR1 MNHEY, CDR2 SVGEGT. The CDR3 consists of 16 residues.

The chain carries TRBV10-1 and TRBJ1-4, with a possible D match to TRBD1 (6 bases). The V end lost 6 bases, the J end lost 4 bases, and 9 bases lay between the germline ends. This CDR3 comprises 13 residues. CDR1 is WNHNN and CDR2 is SYGVQD in the germline V gene (reference sequence). CDR3 protein: CASRTTGNEKLFF. As DNA, the CDR3 is TGCGCCAGCAGGACGACAGGTAATGAAAAACTGTTTTTT.

V and J are TRBV13 and TRBJ2-3, with D possibly TRBD2 on 5 matching bases. The CDR3 has 16 residues. Trimming left V 4 bases short and J 1 base short, with 15 bases between. Germline CDR1 PRHDT, CDR2 FYEKMQ (reference sequence). The CDR3 reads CASSSRLRVGTDTQYF. The CDR3 nucleotides read TGTGCCAGCAGCTCCCGTTTGCGGGTCGGCACAGATACGCAGTATTTT.

A single count supports this clone. The gene calls are TRBV12-3 or TRBV12-4 and TRBJ1-1, with 7 nucleotides matching TRBD1. CDR3 size: 13 residues. The V segment lost 2 bases and the J segment 8 bases; nucleotides outside the gene matches: 5. As DNA, the CDR3 is TGTGCCAGCAGTTTAAGGCGGGACAGAGAAGCTTTCTTT. It is translated as CASSLRRDREAFF.

This chain joins TRBV29-1 and TRBJ2-1; a possible D gene is TRBD2 (6 bases). Germline values: CDR1 SQVTM, CDR2 ANQGSEA. The CDR3 loop spans 11 amino acids. V was trimmed by 1 base and J by 14 bases, leaving 12 bases between them. CDR3 region: CSVEGGGVEFF. The CDR3, as DNA: TGCAGCGTTGAAGGTGGAGGGGTGGAGTTCTTC.

The chain joins TRBV5-1 to TRBJ2-5, with D possibly TRBD2 on 6 matching bases. The CDR3 totals 15 residues. V was shortened by 0 bases and J by 5 bases, with 14 bases between the two germline ends. CDR1 and CDR2 (germline): SGHRS, YFSETQ. CDR3 bases: TGCGCCAGCAGCTTGGGGGGGACTCTCGGGGAGACCCAGTACTTC. Its translation is CASSLGGTLGETQYF.

The chain couples TRBV5-8 to TRBJ1-2; D gene ambiguous. The CDR3 is 15 amino acids. Germline values: CDR1 SGHTS, CDR2 YDEGEE. The V gene lost 0 bases and the J gene lost 0 bases, with 9 bases spanning the gap. DNA for the CDR3: TGTGCCAGCAGCTTGGAGCCAGTTACTAACTATGGCTACACCTTC. This translates into CASSLEPVTNYGYTF.

This clone was detected once. The chain joins TRBV7-6 to TRBJ1-6; D gene unclear. Trimming pared 0 bases from V and 9 bases from J, leaving 6 bases between. The CDR3 runs to 13 residues. The germline gives CDR1 SGHVS, CDR2 FNYEAQ. In DNA form, the CDR3 reads TGTGCCAGCAGCTTAGCGCTAGGTTCACCCCTCCACTTT. Encoded protein: CASSLALGSPLHF.

The chain recombines TRBV11-2 with TRBJ1-3; unclear D gene. The CDR3 has 13 residues. V shed 2 bases and J shed 4 bases, with 6 bases lying between them. Germline V gene lookup returns CDR1 SGHAT and CDR2 FQNNGV. In nucleotides, the CDR3 is TGTGCCAGCAGCTTACCGGTCGGAAACACCATATATTTT. Amino acid sequence: CASSLPVGNTIYF.

The genes are TRBV6-5 and TRBJ1-4; D remains unclear. The CDR3 covers 14 residues. Germline loops: CDR1 MNHEY, CDR2 SVGAGI. V dropped 2 bases and J dropped 0 bases, with 4 bases sitting between them. CDR3 sequence (DNA): TGTGCCAGCAGTTACCCCCCAACTAATGAAAAACTGTTTTTT. Translated: CASSYPPTNEKLFF.

The chain has TRBV5-6 and TRBJ2-1, with D perhaps given as TRBD1 or TRBD2 (6 bases each). Germline CDR1 and CDR2: SGHDT and YYEEEE. This CDR3 has 14 residues. V lost 4 bases, J lost 6 bases, and 14 bases lay in between. The CDR3 bases are TGTGCCAGCAGCACGTCGGGGGCCCGCAATGAGCAGTTCTTC. Its translation is CASSTSGARNEQFF. The whole variable domain, filled in from reference TRBV5-6 and TRBJ2-1, reads DAGVTQSPTHLIKTRGQQVTLRCSPKSGHDTVSWYQQALGQGPQFIFQYYEEEERQRGNFPDRFSGHQFPNYSSELNVNALLLGDSALYLCASSTSGARNEQFFGPGTRLTVL.

The chain employs TRBV27 and TRBJ1-3; D remains ambiguous. The V gene lost 2 bases and the J gene lost 4 bases, with 6 bases spanning the gap. Germline V CDR1 and CDR2: MNHEY, SMNVEV (reference sequence). The CDR3 is 13 residues long. The CDR3 protein is CASSLTVGNTIYF. Written as DNA, the CDR3 is TGTGCCAGCAGTTTAACCGTCGGAAACACCATATATTTT.

The J gene is TRBJ1-1, the V gene TRBV5-1; 8 nucleotides match TRBD1. Trimming removed 0 bases from V and 0 bases from J; junction bases left unmatched: 4. The CDR3 loop spans 16 amino acids. CDR1 and CDR2 (germline): SGHRS, YFSETQ. The CDR3 DNA follows: TGCGCCAGCAGCTTGGACGCAGGGGGCATGAACACTGAAGCTTTCTTT. Its protein product is CASSLDAGGMNTEAFF.

This clone appeared a single time. The CDR3 here is CASSWGQSYEQYF. DNA for the CDR3: TGTGCCAGCAGTTGGGGACAGAGTTACGAGCAGTACTTC. The rearrangement links TRBV6-2 or TRBV6-3 to TRBJ2-7, with 7 bases identical to TRBD1. CDR1 MNHEY and CDR2 SVGEGT come from the germline V gene. The CDR3 length is 13 residues. V shed 4 bases, J shed 4 bases, and the junction held 4 bases outside the gene matches.

This chain uses TRBV6-5 with TRBJ2-1, with 8 bases that match TRBD1. The V and J ends lost 4 bases and 6 bases, in that order; junction bases with no gene match: 2. The germline V gene has CDR1 MNHEY and CDR2 SVGAGI. This CDR3 is built from 13 residues. This CDR3 reads CASSLGQGNEQFF. CDR3 sequence (DNA): TGTGCCAGCAGTTTAGGACAGGGCAATGAGCAGTTCTTC.

The chain carries TRBV19 and TRBJ1-4, with 9 positions matching TRBD1. Germline CDR1 is LNHDA and CDR2 is SQIVND (reference sequence). The CDR3 extends over 14 amino acids. Unmatched junction bases numbered 4, after V lost 7 bases and J lost 4 bases. The CDR3 DNA reads TGTGCCAGTAACGGACAGGGGAATAATGAAAAACTGTTTTTT. Translated: CASNGQGNNEKLFF.

The V and J genes are TRBV18 and TRBJ1-6; D remains unclear. Germline CDR1 reads KGHSH; CDR2 reads LQKENI. The length of the CDR3 is 13 residues. Trimming removed 6 bases from V and 8 bases from J, with 11 bases in between. CDR3 nucleotides: TGTGCCAGCTCGGGCTCACTCGATTCACCCCTCCACTTT. As protein: CASSGSLDSPLHF.

The rearrangement uses TRBV30 and TRBJ1-1; TRBD1 is a possible D gene (5 bases). Germline values: CDR1 GTSNPN, CDR2 SVGIG (reference sequence). The CDR3 runs to 14 residues. V was shortened by 6 bases and J by 5 bases, with 19 bases between the two germline ends. CDR3 region: CACMRGSGGTEAFF. The CDR3 DNA reads TGTGCCTGTATGAGGGGTTCGGGGGGAACTGAAGCTTTCTTT.

The gene calls are TRBV29-1 and TRBJ1-1, with D uncertain. This CDR3 region has 12 residues. V lost 3 bases, J lost 1 base, and 6 bases lay in between. Per the germline V gene, CDR1 is SQVTM and CDR2 is ANQGSEA. This chain's CDR3 is CSVEKGNTEAFF. The DNA of the CDR3 is TGCAGCGTTGAGAAGGGGAACACTGAAGCTTTCTTT. Complete variable domain (other parts from reference TRBV29-1 and TRBJ1-1): SAVISQKPSRDICQRGTSLTIQCQVDSQVTMMFWYRQQPGQSLTLIATANQGSEATYESGFVIDKFPISRPNLTFSTLTVSNMSPEDSSIYLCSVEKGNTEAFFGQGTRLTVV.

This chain connects TRBV4-3 to TRBJ1-6; 7 bases fit TRBD1. CDR1 is LGHNA, CDR2 YSLEER, per germline. V shed 4 bases and J 6 bases; nucleotides not matched to a gene: 9. The CDR3 is 16 residues long. The CDR3 reads CASSLDRDDGNSPLHF. The CDR3 DNA follows: TGCGCCAGCAGCCTAGACAGGGACGATGGTAATTCACCCCTCCACTTT.

The chain joins TRBV12-3 or TRBV12-4 to TRBJ2-1; D not certain. Trimming pared 4 bases from V and 9 bases from J, leaving 10 bases between. This CDR3 is built from 12 residues. CDR3 bases: TGTGCCAGCAGTTGGGCTCCCGGTGAGCAGTTCTTC. Translating gives CASSWAPGEQFF.

This chain joins TRBV5-1 and TRBJ2-7, with a possible D match to TRBD2 (6 bases). The V gene lost 2 bases and the J gene lost 4 bases, with 13 bases spanning the gap. CDR1 is SGHRS and CDR2 is YFSETQ in the germline V gene. This CDR3 contains 14 residues. The CDR3: CASSFSREAYEQYF. CDR3 nucleotide sequence: TGCGCCAGCAGCTTTTCCAGGGAGGCGTACGAGCAGTACTTC. The complete variable domain, with remaining parts taken from reference TRBV5-1 and TRBJ2-7, reads KAGVTQTPRYLIKTRGQQVTLSCSPISGHRSVSWYQQTPGQGLQFLFEYFSETQRNKGNFPGRFSGRQFSNSRSEMNVSTLELGDSALYLCASSFSREAYEQYFGPGTRLTVT.

The table lists this clone with a count of one. V and J are TRBV30 and TRBJ2-7, with a possible D match to TRBD2 (6 bases). Per the germline V gene, CDR1 is GTSNPN and CDR2 is SVGIG (reference sequence). V dropped 1 base and J dropped 2 bases, with 12 bases sitting between them. The CDR3 has 14 amino acids. The CDR3 sequence: CAWSGGTGPYEQYF. The CDR3 DNA follows: TGTGCCTGGAGTGGCGGGACGGGACCCTACGAGCAGTACTTC.

V is TRBV9 and J is TRBJ2-3, with 11 nucleotides matching TRBD2. The junction had 7 bases not matched to a gene; V was cut back by 0 bases and J by 4 bases. Germline CDR1 reads SGDLS; CDR2 reads YYNGEE. CDR3 length equals 17 residues. Written as DNA, the CDR3 is TGTGCCAGCAGCGTAGGAGGTAGCGGGGGGGCCCCAGATACGCAGTATTTT. It translates to CASSVGGSGGAPDTQYF.

The gene calls are TRBV2 and TRBJ2-1; D not resolved. Between the trimmed V and J ends, which lost 2 bases and 0 bases, there was a span of 5 bases. The CDR3 is made up of 14 amino acids. CDR1 and CDR2 (germline): SNHLY, FYNNEI. This chain's CDR3 is CASSERVSYNEQFF. The CDR3 DNA sequence: TGTGCCAGCAGTGAAAGGGTCTCCTACAATGAGCAGTTCTTC. Variable domain in full (rest from reference TRBV2 and TRBJ2-1): EPEVTQTPSHQVTQMGQEVILRCVPISNHLYFYWYRQILGQKVEFLVSFYNNEISEKSEIFDDQFSVERPDGSNFTLKIRSTKLEDSAMYFCASSERVSYNEQFFGPGTRLTVL.

This sequence joins TRBV29-1 and TRBJ1-1; D is uncertain. Per germline, CDR1 SQVTM and CDR2 ANQGSEA. V shed 6 bases and J shed 6 bases, with 20 bases lying between them. This CDR3 comprises 14 residues. CDR3 sequence: CSVERSGVGAEAFF. The CDR3 nucleotides are TGCAGCGTCGAAAGGAGTGGCGTGGGCGCTGAAGCTTTCTTT.